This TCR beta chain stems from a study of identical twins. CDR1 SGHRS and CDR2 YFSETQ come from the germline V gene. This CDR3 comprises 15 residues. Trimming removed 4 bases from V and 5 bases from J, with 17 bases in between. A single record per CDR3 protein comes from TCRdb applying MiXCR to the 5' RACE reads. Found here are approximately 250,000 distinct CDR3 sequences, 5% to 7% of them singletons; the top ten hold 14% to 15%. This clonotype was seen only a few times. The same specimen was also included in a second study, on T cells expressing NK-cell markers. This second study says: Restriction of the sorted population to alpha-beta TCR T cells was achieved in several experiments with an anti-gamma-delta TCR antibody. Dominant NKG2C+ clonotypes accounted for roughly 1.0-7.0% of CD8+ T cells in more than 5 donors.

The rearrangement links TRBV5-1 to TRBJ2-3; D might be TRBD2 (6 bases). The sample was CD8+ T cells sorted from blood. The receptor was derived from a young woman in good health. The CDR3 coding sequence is TGCGCCAGCAGCCTCCCGGAAGGGACTTTAGATACGCAGTATTTT. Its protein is CASSLPEGTLDTQYF.